What follows are 27 T cell receptor beta chains derived from one specimen sequenced in a study of blood T cells in healthy people across ages. A sample-barcoded 5' primer and a J-beta primer mix were used in a second PCR of about 7 to 12 cycles. TCRdb itself ran the 5' RACE reads through MiXCR, one entry per CDR3 protein. The table records roughly 730,000 distinct CDR3 sequences, about 56% of them present only once. The specimen was blood. These receptors came from a man aged 35 to 55 in good health.

This rearrangement joins TRBV3-1 to TRBJ2-5; D remains unclear. Germline loops: CDR1 LGHDT, CDR2 YNNKEL (reference sequence). V was clipped by 1 base and J by 5 bases, with 17 bases between them. The CDR3 has 16 residues. Here the CDR3 DNA reads TGTGCCAGCAGCCAAGGAAAAGGTGCCCAAGGGGAGACCCAGTACTTC. Translation gives CASSQGKGAQGETQYF.

The chain uses TRBV9 and TRBJ2-2; 9 bases line up with TRBD2. Germline V CDR1 and CDR2: SGDLS, YYNGEE. Trimming removed 0 bases from V and 6 bases from J; junction bases left unmatched: 15. This CDR3 is 19 amino acids long. The CDR3 region has the DNA TGTGCCAGCAGCGTAGCCCCTGATAGCGGGAGAGTTAGGTCCGGGGAGCTGTTTTTT. Protein: CASSVAPDSGRVRSGELFF.

This clonotype was picked up a small number of times. The chain employs TRBV10-3 and TRBJ2-3; 8 bases map to TRBD1. V dropped 6 bases and J dropped 5; count of bases not matched to a gene: 10. The CDR3 sequence is 15 residues long. CDR1 and CDR2 from the germline V gene are ENHRY and SYGVKD. CDR3 amino acids: CAIRRSGGALDTQYF. CDR3 nucleotide sequence: TGTGCCATCAGGCGCTCAGGGGGCGCGTTAGATACGCAGTATTTT.

V is TRBV6-5 and J is TRBJ2-5; 12 nucleotides agree with TRBD2. With V trimmed by 4 bases and J by 0 bases, 9 bases remained unmatched. The CDR3 sequence is 18 residues long. Germline V gives CDR1 MNHEY, CDR2 SVGAGI. The CDR3 loop reads CASSSGTSGRTDQETQYF. The CDR3 DNA follows: TGTGCCAGCAGTTCAGGAACTAGCGGGAGGACCGACCAAGAGACCCAGTACTTC.

This chain joins TRBV2 and TRBJ2-1, with TRBD2 identical over 13 bases. CDR3 length equals 15 residues. Germline V gene lookup returns CDR1 SNHLY and CDR2 FYNNEI. J was trimmed by 8 bases and V by 8 bases; bases with no gene match: 9. In DNA, the CDR3 is TGTGCCAGCTCCGTAAGGACTAGCGGGAGCGATGAGCAGTTCTTC. This gives the protein CASSVRTSGSDEQFF.

This clonotype was counted a few times. This chain links TRBV28 with TRBJ2-7; 8 bases fit TRBD1. TRBJ2-5 explains the end of the DNA better; the J call may be wrong. The germline gives CDR1 MDHEN, CDR2 SYDVKM. The CDR3 length is 15 residues. This chain's CDR3 is CASSNDRTGKKTQYF. The CDR3 nucleotides read TGTGCCAGCTCAAACGATAGGACAGGGAAGAAGACCCAGTACTTC.

This clonotype occurred a few times. The chain carries TRBV29-1 and TRBJ2-5; D not certain. CDR1 is SQVTM and CDR2 is ANQGSEA in the germline V gene. The CDR3 has 13 amino acids. V was cut by 2 bases and J by 3 bases, with 10 bases left in between. The DNA of the CDR3 is TGCAGCGTTGAAAGGATAGAGAAAGAGACCCAGTACTTC. The encoded protein is CSVERIEKETQYF.

The gene calls are TRBV29-1 and TRBJ2-5, with D tentatively TRBD1 (5 bases). V lost 4 bases and J lost 1, with 10 bases in between. This CDR3 comprises 13 residues. Germline CDR1 and CDR2: SQVTM and ANQGSEA. In DNA, the CDR3 is TGCAGCGTTGTTAGACAGACCCAAGAGACCCAGTACTTC. Amino acids: CSVVRQTQETQYF. Variable domain in full (rest from reference TRBV29-1 and TRBJ2-5): SAVISQKPSRDICQRGTSLTIQCQVDSQVTMMFWYRQQPGQSLTLIATANQGSEATYESGFVIDKFPISRPNLTFSTLTVSNMSPEDSSIYLCSVVRQTQETQYFGPGTRLLVL.

The V gene is TRBV27, the J gene TRBJ1-4; unclear D gene. CDR3 size: 15 residues. Trimming removed 6 bases from V and 2 bases from J, with 13 bases in between. CDR1 and CDR2 (germline): MNHEY, SMNVEV (reference sequence). The CDR3 bases are TGTGCCAGCAGCTCGAGGAGGGAGACTAATGAAAAACTGTTTTTT. Translated: CASSSRRETNEKLFF.

V is TRBV3-1 and J is TRBJ1-1; 11 nucleotides line up with TRBD1. V shed 6 bases and J 5 bases; nucleotides not matched to a gene: 8. The CDR3 is 15 residues long. In germline, CDR1 is LGHDT, CDR2 YNNKEL (reference sequence). The CDR3 coding sequence is TGTGCCAGCAGGCGATCCGGGACAGGGGGAACTGAAGCTTTCTTT. Its translation: CASRRSGTGGTEAFF.

This clonotype was observed a handful of times. The rearrangement uses TRBV27 and TRBJ2-7; TRBD1 is a possible D gene (5 bases). Germline V lookup: CDR1 MNHEY, CDR2 SMNVEV (reference sequence). The CDR3 is 12 amino acids. Between the trimmed V and J ends, which lost 9 bases and 3 bases, there was a span of 12 bases. The CDR3: CARKNRFYEQYF. CDR3 nucleotide sequence: TGTGCCAGAAAAAACAGGTTCTACGAGCAGTACTTC.

DNA for the CDR3: TGTGCCACCAGAGGATTGCCCCAGTCCCGAGGGGTAGAGACCCAGTACTTC. It specifies CATRGLPQSRGVETQYF. The genes are TRBV15 and TRBJ2-5; D is possibly TRBD1 or TRBD2 (5 bases each). CDR1 LNHNV and CDR2 YYDKDF come from the germline V gene (reference sequence). Trimming removed 6 bases at V and 4 bases at J, with 24 bases between. This CDR3 comprises 17 residues.

This clonotype was detected only a few times. J is TRBJ2-3 and V is TRBV7-6; 11 bases match TRBD2. The CDR3 has 16 residues. V dropped 5 bases and J dropped 3; count of bases not matched to a gene: 7. Per the germline V gene, CDR1 is SGHVS and CDR2 is FNYEAQ. The CDR3: CASSITSGSRTDTQYF. The CDR3 nucleotides are TGTGCCAGCAGCATAACTAGCGGGAGTAGGACAGATACGCAGTATTTT.

The genes are TRBV11-1 and TRBJ1-1, with 10 bases identical to TRBD1. The CDR3 contains 17 residues. Germline V CDR1 and CDR2: SGHAT, FQDESV (reference sequence). V shed 5 bases, J shed 1 base, and the junction held 10 bases outside the gene matches. The chain's CDR3 is CASSKTGGRLGNTEAFF. For the CDR3, the DNA is TGTGCCAGCAGCAAGACAGGGGGCCGTTTGGGGAACACTGAAGCTTTCTTT.

The chain joins TRBV7-9 to TRBJ1-5; 7 bases align to TRBD1. The CDR3 contains 16 residues. Looked up from germline, CDR1 is SEHNR and CDR2 is FQNEAQ (reference sequence). V gave up 5 bases and J gave up 1 base; unmatched junction bases: 8. This CDR3 is CASSRSTGTSNQPQHF. In nucleotides, the CDR3 is TGTGCCAGCAGCCGTTCGACAGGGACAAGCAATCAGCCCCAGCATTTT.

This clonotype was recorded a few times. The chain has TRBV2 and TRBJ1-2, with D unresolved. This CDR3 contains 13 residues. Germline V gene sequence: CDR1 SNHLY, CDR2 FYNNEI. The V end was cut by 4 bases, the J end by 2 bases, with 8 bases between. CDR3 in DNA: TGTGCCAGCAGTGGTCGGCCGAACTATGGCTACACCTTC. This translates into CASSGRPNYGYTF.

The chain combines TRBV24-1 with TRBJ2-5, with D hard to call. The germline V gene encodes CDR1 KGHDR and CDR2 SFDVKD. The CDR3 length is 15 residues. The V and J ends lost 9 bases and 4 bases respectively, with 20 bases between them. CDR3 region: CATGSSLPWRETQYF. CDR3 nucleotide sequence: TGTGCCACCGGTTCTAGTCTACCCTGGCGAGAGACCCAGTACTTC.

This clonotype has more than one count but fewer than ten. The genes are TRBV7-2 and TRBJ2-7; D may be TRBD1 (5 bases). CDR3 length equals 13 residues. The germline gives CDR1 SGHTA, CDR2 FQGNSA. Trimming cost V 2 bases and J 2 bases, with 7 bases left between them. The CDR3 DNA is TGTGCCAGCAGCTTAACGGACACCTACGAGCAGTACTTC. Translated, it gives CASSLTDTYEQYF.

V gene TRBV9 combines with J gene TRBJ2-1; TRBD2 aligns across 12 bases. Trimming took 4 bases from V and 3 from J; bases not matched to a gene: 11. Germline CDR1 is SGDLS and CDR2 is YYNGEE. CDR3 length equals 18 residues. The CDR3, as DNA: TGTGCCAGCAGCCCCCGAGGAGGACTAGCGGGGCTCTACAATGAGCAGTTCTTC. Translated, it gives CASSPRGGLAGLYNEQFF. Full variable domain (missing parts from reference TRBV9 and TRBJ2-1): DSGVTQTPKHLITATGQRVTLRCSPRSGDLSVYWYQQSLDQGLQFLIQYYNGEERAKGNILERFSAQQFPDLHSELNLSSLELGDSALYFCASSPRGGLAGLYNEQFFGPGTRLTVL.

This clonotype appeared a few times. The chain has TRBV7-8 and TRBJ2-7; 12 nucleotides align to TRBD2. The V and J ends lost 7 bases and 3 bases, in that order; junction bases with no gene match: 4. Germline loops: CDR1 SGHVS, CDR2 FQNEAQ. CDR3 length: 14 residues. The chain's CDR3 is CASNSLAGGYEQYF. CDR3 coding DNA: TGTGCCAGCAACTCACTAGCGGGAGGCTACGAGCAGTACTTC. The full variable domain, with the rest looked up from reference TRBV7-8 and TRBJ2-7, is GAGVSQSPRYKVAKRGQDVALRCDPISGHVSLFWYQQALGQGPEFLTYFQNEAQLDKSGLPSDRFFAERPEGSVSTLKIQRTQQEDSAVYLCASNSLAGGYEQYFGPGTRLTVT.

This clonotype showed up just a few times. CDR3 protein: CASSSGATYEQYF. The CDR3 DNA sequence: TGTGCCAGCAGTTCCGGGGCGACCTACGAGCAGTACTTC. The genes are TRBV27 and TRBJ2-4, with D perhaps TRBD1 or TRBD2 (5 bases each). Matching the DNA end better, TRBJ2-7 makes the J call doubtful. The V gene's germline CDR1 is MNHEY and CDR2 SMNVEV (reference sequence). The CDR3 is 13 residues long.

J is TRBJ2-5 and V is TRBV7-9; D possibly corresponds to TRBD1 (6 bases). Gene TRBJ2-7 matches the end of the DNA better, so the J call may be wrong. CDR3 length equals 15 residues. From germline, CDR1 is SEHNR and CDR2 FQNEAQ (reference sequence). The CDR3 loop is CASSQGTRTSYEQYF. CDR3 coding DNA: TGTGCCAGCAGCCAAGGGACACGTACCTCCTACGAGCAGTACTTC.

Comments on this clonotype: A read error may be the cause here, since a much bigger clone is one base away. The chain employs TRBV20-1 and TRBJ1-2, with 7 nucleotides matching TRBD1. Germline CDR1 DFQATT, CDR2 SNEGSKA (reference sequence). This CDR3 has 16 amino acids. The CDR3 DNA follows: TGCAGTGTTAGAGACTTGGACAGGAAAGGCTTCTATGGCTACACCTTC. Protein sequence: CSVRDLDRKGFYGYTF.

The V gene is TRBV5-1, the J gene TRBJ2-1, with 8 bases matching TRBD1. In germline, CDR1 is SGHRS, CDR2 YFSETQ. The CDR3 length is 13 residues. V lost 2 bases and J lost 9; bases outside the gene matches: 4. The CDR3 here is CASSLQGGREQFF. CDR3 DNA: TGCGCCAGCAGCTTACAGGGGGGACGTGAGCAGTTCTTC.

This clonotype was detected ten times or more. This chain joins TRBV4-3 and TRBJ2-5; TRBD2 agrees at 8 bases. Germline loops: CDR1 LGHNA, CDR2 YSLEER. The CDR3 runs to 17 residues. With 1 base clipped from V and 2 bases from J, the junction kept 9 bases outside the gene matches. CDR3 sequence reads: CASSQVRGPSGQETQYF. Here the CDR3 DNA reads TGCGCCAGCAGCCAAGTGAGGGGTCCTAGCGGGCAAGAGACCCAGTACTTC.

This clonotype was picked up a small number of times. This rearrangement joins TRBV7-9 to TRBJ2-7, with a possible D match to TRBD2 (7 bases). Germline V gives CDR1 SEHNR, CDR2 FQNEAQ (reference sequence). The CDR3 totals 13 residues. Trimming took 5 bases from V and 7 from J, leaving 15 bases between them. The CDR3 DNA is TGTGCCAGCAGCCAAGGGGGGGTGATTGAGCAGTACTTC. It is translated as CASSQGGVIEQYF.

This clonotype was seen at least ten times. The chain is built from TRBV12-3 or TRBV12-4 and TRBJ2-7, with D maybe TRBD1 (6 bases). The CDR3 sequence is 14 residues long. V lost 5 bases and J lost 1, with 12 bases in between. The CDR3 DNA is TGTGCCAGCAGTCCAACAGGGTTATCCTACGAGCAGTACTTC. This sequence encodes CASSPTGLSYEQYF.